These T cell receptor beta chains were read from a single sample in a study of T cell repertoires in cytomegalovirus infection. TCRdb reprocessed the reads with MiXCR, giving one entry per CDR3 protein. The data show around 800,000 distinct CDR3 sequences, around a third seen once. Their cognate antigens are unknown. Specimen: cultured CD8+ T cells from PBMCs, collected from culture after CMV antigen stimulation. The receptors derive from a human donor in good health (CMV status not recorded). Some clones in this sample may be carry-over from other donors' samples. Each CDR3 is given with its conserved first and last residue. A D gene is named only where the DNA matches it firmly. Not all rows give a size; the values are once, few, many and, for expanded clones, a class.

V gene: TRBV28
D gene: TRBD2
clone size: few
J gene: TRBJ2-5
CDR3 protein: CASSLPSGGLSETQYF
CDR3 DNA: TGTGCCAGCAGTTTACCTAGCGGGGGGTTGTCAGAGACCCAGTACTTC

V gene: TRBV12-3/TRBV12-4
D gene: NA
clone size: NA
J gene: TRBJ1-3
CDR3 protein: CASTGTGAPGNTIYF
CDR3 DNA: TGTGCCAGCACTGGCACGGGGGCGCCTGGAAACACCATATATTTT

V gene: TRBV7-2
D gene: NA
clone size: NA
J gene: TRBJ1-2
CDR3 protein: CASSLRGENYGYTF
CDR3 DNA: TGTGCCAGCAGCTTAAGGGGGGAAAACTATGGCTACACCTTC

V gene: TRBV7-6
D gene: NA
clone size: few
J gene: TRBJ2-3
CDR3 protein: CASSPDRDTQYF
CDR3 DNA: TGTGCTAGCAGCCCCGACAGAGATACGCAGTATTTT

V gene: TRBV4-1
D gene: NA
clone size: few
J gene: TRBJ1-2
CDR3 protein: CASSQARDSYGYTF
CDR3 DNA: TGCGCCAGCAGCCAAGCAAGGGATTCCTATGGCTACACCTTC

V gene: TRBV5-3
D gene: TRBD1
clone size: NA
J gene: TRBJ2-1
CDR3 protein: CASSLGDRGGTKQFF
CDR3 DNA: TGTGCCAGCAGCTTGGGAGACAGGGGGGGCACCAAGCAGTTCTTC

V gene: TRBV24-1
D gene: NA
clone size: NA
J gene: TRBJ1-2
CDR3 protein: CATSDWQEGYTF
CDR3 DNA: TGTGCCACCAGTGATTGGCAGGAAGGCTACACCTTC

V gene: TRBV19
D gene: TRBD1
clone size: NA
J gene: TRBJ1-3
CDR3 protein: CASSIGLDRVRGNTIYF
CDR3 DNA: TGTGCCAGTAGTATAGGACTCGACAGGGTGAGAGGAAACACCATATATTTT

V gene: TRBV6-2/TRBV6-3
D gene: NA
clone size: NA
J gene: TRBJ2-3
CDR3 protein: CATSYGSITDTQYF
CDR3 DNA: TGTGCCACCTCCTACGGTTCCATCACAGATACGCAGTATTTT

V gene: TRBV6-2/TRBV6-3
D gene: NA
clone size: NA
J gene: TRBJ2-3
CDR3 protein: CASSYSHTDTQYF
CDR3 DNA: TGTGCCAGCAGTTATTCCCATACAGATACGCAGTATTTT

V gene: TRBV12-5
D gene: NA
clone size: few
J gene: TRBJ1-4
CDR3 protein: CASGPPSATNEKLFF
CDR3 DNA: TGTGCTAGTGGGCCCCCGTCCGCAACTAATGAAAAACTGTTTTTT

V gene: TRBV11-2
D gene: NA
clone size: NA
J gene: TRBJ1-5
CDR3 protein: CASSVGPYSNQPQHF
CDR3 DNA: TGTGCCAGCAGCGTAGGGCCGTATAGCAATCAGCCCCAGCATTTT

V gene: TRBV27
D gene: TRBD1
clone size: NA
J gene: TRBJ2-1
CDR3 protein: CASSLAGTGDEQFF
CDR3 DNA: TGTGCCAGCAGTTTAGCCGGGACAGGTGATGAGCAGTTCTTC

V gene: TRBV9
D gene: TRBD2
clone size: NA
J gene: TRBJ2-3
CDR3 protein: CASSALSGMETDTQYF
CDR3 DNA: TGTGCCAGCAGCGCCCTTAGCGGGATGGAGACAGATACGCAGTATTTT

V gene: TRBV5-6
D gene: NA
clone size: NA
J gene: TRBJ1-6
CDR3 protein: CASSTVLEEAYNSPLHF
CDR3 DNA: TGTGCCAGCAGCACAGTCCTGGAGGAAGCCTATAATTCACCCCTCCACTTT

V gene: TRBV7-9
D gene: NA
clone size: NA
J gene: TRBJ1-2
CDR3 protein: CASSLGHLRNYGYTF
CDR3 DNA: TGTGCCAGCAGCTTAGGGCACCTAAGGAACTATGGCTACACCTTC

V gene: TRBV7-6
D gene: TRBD1
clone size: NA
J gene: TRBJ1-1
CDR3 protein: CASSWTGGDEAFF
CDR3 DNA: TGTGCCAGCAGCTGGACAGGGGGCGATGAAGCTTTCTTT

V gene: TRBV20-1
D gene: NA
clone size: few
J gene: TRBJ1-1
CDR3 protein: CSARDLEYTEAFF
CDR3 DNA: TGCAGTGCTAGAGATCTTGAGTACACTGAAGCTTTCTTT

V gene: TRBV7-6
D gene: NA
clone size: few
J gene: TRBJ1-1
CDR3 protein: CASSLGPMGQKNTEAFF
CDR3 DNA: TGTGCCAGCAGCTTAGGGCCTATGGGGCAAAAGAACACTGAAGCTTTCTTT

V gene: TRBV5-1
D gene: NA
clone size: NA
J gene: TRBJ2-7
CDR3 protein: CASSLGVRTDYEQYF
CDR3 DNA: TGCGCCAGCAGCTTGGGGGTAAGGACCGACTACGAGCAGTACTTC

V gene: TRBV6-1
D gene: NA
clone size: NA
J gene: TRBJ1-1
CDR3 protein: CASSEDPGAGGEAFF
CDR3 DNA: TGTGCCAGCAGTGAAGACCCAGGGGCCGGGGGTGAAGCTTTCTTT

V gene: TRBV7-8
D gene: NA
clone size: once
J gene: TRBJ1-6
CDR3 protein: CASKVQGSPLHF
CDR3 DNA: TGTGCCAGCAAGGTACAGGGTTCACCCCTCCACTTT

V gene: TRBV3-1
D gene: NA
clone size: few
J gene: TRBJ1-1
CDR3 protein: CASSQEGGKNTEAFF
CDR3 DNA: TGTGCCAGCAGCCAAGAGGGGGGGAAGAACACTGAAGCTTTCTTT

V gene: TRBV7-6
D gene: TRBD2
clone size: few
J gene: TRBJ2-2
CDR3 protein: CASSFPLTGGNTGELFF
CDR3 DNA: TGTGCCAGCAGCTTTCCCCTGACGGGGGGGAACACCGGGGAGCTGTTTTTT

V gene: TRBV23-1
D gene: NA
clone size: many
J gene: TRBJ1-1
CDR3 protein: CASSQYRTASNTEAFF
CDR3 DNA: TGCGCCAGCAGTCAATATAGGACAGCCTCGAACACTGAAGCTTTCTTT

V gene: TRBV19
D gene: NA
clone size: NA
J gene: TRBJ1-2
CDR3 protein: CASSPRPSYGYTF
CDR3 DNA: TGTGCCAGTAGTCCTAGACCTTCCTATGGCTACACCTTC

V gene: TRBV7-2
D gene: TRBD1
clone size: NA
J gene: TRBJ2-1
CDR3 protein: CASSSSLTGGAQQFF
CDR3 DNA: TGTGCCAGCAGCTCTAGCCTTACAGGGGGCGCTCAGCAGTTCTTC

V gene: TRBV7-3
D gene: NA
clone size: once
J gene: TRBJ2-5
CDR3 protein: CASSLVGRGAPSGTQYF
CDR3 DNA: TGTGCCAGCAGCTTAGTCGGCAGGGGTGCCCCATCAGGGACCCAGTACTTC

V gene: TRBV7-9
D gene: NA
clone size: few
J gene: TRBJ1-3
CDR3 protein: CASTLGSGNTIYF
CDR3 DNA: TGTGCCAGCACCCTTGGGTCTGGAAACACCATATATTTT

V gene: TRBV5-8
D gene: TRBD1
clone size: few
J gene: TRBJ1-1
CDR3 protein: CASSFLVGTATLNTEAFF
CDR3 DNA: TGTGCCAGCAGCTTTCTAGTTGGGACAGCTACTTTGAACACTGAAGCTTTCTTT

V gene: TRBV27
D gene: NA
clone size: NA
J gene: TRBJ2-7
CDR3 protein: CASRRGAEQYF
CDR3 DNA: TGTGCCAGCAGACGAGGGGCCGAGCAGTACTTC

V gene: TRBV19
D gene: NA
clone size: NA
J gene: TRBJ1-5
CDR3 protein: CASSISGRLKQPQHF
CDR3 DNA: TGTGCCAGTAGTATCTCCGGACGGCTTAAGCAGCCCCAGCATTTT

V gene: TRBV13
D gene: TRBD1
clone size: NA
J gene: TRBJ1-1
CDR3 protein: CASSLGRTGYTEAFF
CDR3 DNA: TGTGCCAGCAGCTTAGGCCGGACAGGGTACACTGAAGCTTTCTTT

V gene: TRBV6-4
D gene: TRBD2
clone size: NA
J gene: TRBJ2-1
CDR3 protein: CASSEASGGNSYNEQFF
CDR3 DNA: TGTGCCAGCAGTGAGGCTAGCGGGGGAAACTCCTACAATGAGCAGTTCTTC

V gene: TRBV27
D gene: NA
clone size: NA
J gene: TRBJ1-6
CDR3 protein: CASSPGVGNSPLHF
CDR3 DNA: TGTGCCAGCAGTCCGGGTGTCGGGAATTCACCCCTCCACTTT

V gene: TRBV7-8
D gene: NA
clone size: many
J gene: TRBJ2-6
CDR3 protein: CASSLEFGFGANVLTF
CDR3 DNA: TGTGCCAGCAGCTTAGAGTTCGGTTTTGGGGCCAACGTCCTGACTTTC

V gene: TRBV14
D gene: NA
clone size: NA
J gene: TRBJ1-1
CDR3 protein: CASSHNRVMNTEAFF
CDR3 DNA: TGTGCCAGCAGCCATAACAGGGTCATGAACACTGAAGCTTTCTTT

V gene: TRBV7-6
D gene: NA
clone size: NA
J gene: TRBJ1-6
CDR3 protein: CASRGRGEFSPLHF
CDR3 DNA: TGTGCCAGCAGGGGACGGGGGGAATTTTCACCCCTCCACTTT

V gene: TRBV2
D gene: TRBD1
clone size: NA
J gene: TRBJ2-2
CDR3 protein: CAQGGRGALNTGELFF
CDR3 DNA: TGTGCCCAAGGGGGCAGGGGAGCGCTGAACACCGGGGAGCTGTTTTTT

V gene: TRBV4-1
D gene: NA
clone size: few
J gene: TRBJ2-5
CDR3 protein: CASSQASEPETQYF
CDR3 DNA: TGCGCCAGCAGCCAAGCTTCAGAGCCAGAGACCCAGTACTTC

V gene: TRBV29-1
D gene: NA
clone size: once
J gene: TRBJ2-1
CDR3 protein: CSVELDEQFF
CDR3 DNA: TGCAGCGTTGAGTTAGATGAGCAGTTCTTC

V gene: TRBV29-1
D gene: TRBD2
clone size: NA
J gene: TRBJ2-2
CDR3 protein: CSVVGLGGAGELFF
CDR3 DNA: TGCAGCGTTGTAGGACTAGGCGGTGCCGGGGAGCTGTTTTTT

V gene: TRBV7-2
D gene: TRBD1
clone size: NA
J gene: TRBJ1-1
CDR3 protein: CASSVHTGGNTKAFF
CDR3 DNA: TGTGCCAGCAGTGTCCATACAGGGGGGAACACTAAAGCTTTCTTT

V gene: TRBV10-3
D gene: TRBD1
clone size: NA
J gene: TRBJ2-2
CDR3 protein: CAIPRPGQGVDGTGELFF
CDR3 DNA: TGTGCCATCCCACGTCCCGGACAGGGCGTGGACGGCACCGGGGAGCTGTTTTTT

V gene: TRBV27
D gene: NA
clone size: few
J gene: TRBJ1-5
CDR3 protein: CASSLIGGTNQPQHF
CDR3 DNA: TGTGCCAGCAGTTTAATCGGGGGGACCAATCAGCCCCAGCATTTT

V gene: TRBV7-6
D gene: NA
clone size: many
J gene: TRBJ2-1
CDR3 protein: CASSLTSAFSYNEQFF
CDR3 DNA: TGTGCCAGCAGCTTAACAAGCGCCTTTTCCTACAATGAGCAGTTCTTC

V gene: TRBV7-8
D gene: NA
clone size: many
J gene: TRBJ1-1
CDR3 protein: CASSFWDGRPYEAFF
CDR3 DNA: TGTGCCAGCAGCTTTTGGGACGGGAGGCCTTATGAAGCTTTCTTT

V gene: TRBV10-3
D gene: NA
clone size: few
J gene: TRBJ1-1
CDR3 protein: CAISDKTEAFF
CDR3 DNA: TGTGCCATCAGTGATAAGACTGAAGCTTTCTTT

V gene: TRBV10-3
D gene: NA
clone size: NA
J gene: TRBJ2-3
CDR3 protein: CAIRAPGFRTGDTQYF
CDR3 DNA: TGTGCCATCAGGGCCCCGGGTTTCAGGACTGGAGATACGCAGTATTTT

V gene: TRBV6-1
D gene: TRBD1
clone size: few
J gene: TRBJ2-2
CDR3 protein: CASSVDRGPGELFF
CDR3 DNA: TGTGCCAGCAGTGTTGACAGGGGCCCCGGGGAGCTGTTTTTT

V gene: TRBV12-5
D gene: TRBD1
clone size: NA
J gene: TRBJ1-3
CDR3 protein: CASGFIPQGADGNTIYF
CDR3 DNA: TGTGCTAGTGGTTTCATCCCACAGGGGGCCGATGGAAACACCATATATTTT

V gene: TRBV7-9
D gene: TRBD1
clone size: NA
J gene: TRBJ1-1
CDR3 protein: CASSLGPLTGENTEAFF
CDR3 DNA: TGTGCCAGCAGCTTAGGTCCCTTGACAGGGGAGAATACTGAAGCTTTCTTT

V gene: TRBV4-1
D gene: NA
clone size: NA
J gene: TRBJ1-4
CDR3 protein: CASSQDGDARDEKLFF
CDR3 DNA: TGCGCCAGCAGCCAAGATGGGGACGCACGGGATGAAAAACTGTTTTTT

V gene: TRBV4-3
D gene: NA
clone size: NA
J gene: TRBJ2-2
CDR3 protein: CASRQGIGNTGELFF
CDR3 DNA: TGCGCCAGCAGACAGGGAATCGGCAACACCGGGGAGCTGTTTTTT

V gene: TRBV7-6
D gene: NA
clone size: many
J gene: TRBJ1-5
CDR3 protein: CASSLQGFPQPQHF
CDR3 DNA: TGTGCCAGCAGCTTGCAGGGTTTTCCTCAGCCCCAGCATTTT

V gene: TRBV11-3
D gene: TRBD1
clone size: few
J gene: TRBJ2-5
CDR3 protein: CASSLGTGGFQETQYF
CDR3 DNA: TGTGCCAGCAGCCTAGGGACAGGGGGCTTCCAAGAGACCCAGTACTTC

V gene: TRBV7-8
D gene: TRBD2
clone size: many
J gene: TRBJ2-2
CDR3 protein: CASSKPGHGTSGGVITGELFF
CDR3 DNA: TGTGCCAGCAGCAAACCGGGACATGGGACTAGCGGGGGGGTAATCACCGGGGAGCTGTTTTTT

V gene: TRBV6-6
D gene: NA
clone size: NA
J gene: TRBJ2-2
CDR3 protein: CASSRESPNTGELFF
CDR3 DNA: TGTGCCAGCAGTCGTGAGTCTCCTAACACCGGGGAGCTGTTTTTT

V gene: TRBV5-1
D gene: NA
clone size: NA
J gene: TRBJ1-1
CDR3 protein: CASSHLPIQGQNTEAFF
CDR3 DNA: TGCGCCAGCAGCCACCTCCCGATACAGGGACAGAACACTGAAGCTTTCTTT

V gene: TRBV5-1
D gene: NA
clone size: NA
J gene: TRBJ2-3
CDR3 protein: CASSPTSYNTDTQYF
CDR3 DNA: TGCGCCAGCAGCCCGACTAGTTACAACACAGATACGCAGTATTTT